This T cell receptor beta chain emerged from a study of T cell repertoires in cytomegalovirus infection. The wider study: Based on public TCR beta signatures, there were indications of CMV infection and of a matching HLA type. General study points: Predominance within the ex vivo response was attributable to HLA-C-restricted CMV-specific TCR beta clonotypes. Individuals carrying CMV plus the relevant HLA were identified by cumulative frequency of public TCR beta families.

TCRdb re-called the reads through MiXCR, storing one row per CDR3 protein. The sample records roughly 280,000 distinct CDR3 sequences, roughly 15% being singletons. This clonotype was seen more than once but under ten times. What it binds is not known. This TCR came from a human donor in good health (CMV status not recorded). Some clones in this sample may be carry-over from other donors' samples. Sample: PBMCs.

The CDR3 sequence is CASSDSPLGGTQYF. CDR3 DNA: TGCGCCAGCAGTGATTCCCCCCTTGGTGGTACGCAGTATTTT. V is TRBV10-1 and J is TRBJ2-3; D is undetermined. CDR1 and CDR2 from the germline V gene are WNHNN and SYGVQD (reference sequence). Between the trimmed V and J ends, which lost 3 bases and 8 bases, there was a span of 15 bases. The CDR3 has 14 residues.